A selection of T cell receptor beta chains follows, all from one sample in a study of cytomegalovirus exposure and HLA in healthy donors. Profiled with immunoSEQ multiplex PCR; TCRdb holds only in-frame clones, not every one. The data contain around 150,000 clones, 79% of them singletons. The sample was PBMCs. These TCRs come from a man between 35 and 55 years old in good health and CMV-seropositive. Each CDR3 is given with its conserved first and last residue. D genes are given only for firm matches. Expanded clones are given a class, and other clones once, few, many or no size at all.

size,D,J,V,DNA,CDR3
.,TRBD1,TRBJ2-7,TRBV5-4,TGTGCCAGCAGCAGTGGGACAGGGAGCTACGAGCAGTACTTC,CASSSGTGSYEQYF
.,TRBD1,TRBJ1-1,TRBV10-3,TGTGCCATCAACGACAGGGGGCTTGACACTGAAGCTTTCTTT,CAINDRGLDTEAFF
.,.,TRBJ1-1,TRBV18,TGTGCCAGCTCCCCCGTCGAGGGGAACACTGAAGCTTTCTTT,CASSPVEGNTEAFF
.,TRBD2,TRBJ2-3,TRBV2,TGTGCCAGCAGTGGGCTAGCGGGAGACGAGGGTACGCAGTATTTT,CASSGLAGDEGTQYF
.,.,TRBJ2-1,TRBV7-8,TGTGCCAGCAGCTTAGGGCCGATTGGGGGGTACAATGAGCAGTTCTTC,CASSLGPIGGYNEQFF
.,TRBD1,TRBJ1-5,TRBV7-9,TGTGCCAGCAGCCTCGGAACAGGACAGGGGCCCTATAGCAATCAGCCCCAGCATTTT,CASSLGTGQGPYSNQPQHF
.,.,TRBJ2-7,TRBV19,TGTGCCAGTAGTATAAGCGCGGGCGGAGCCCACGAGCAGTACTTC,CASSISAGGAHEQYF
.,TRBD1,TRBJ1-4,TRBV5-1,TGCGCCAGCAGCTTGGTAGACAGGGGAAATGAAAAACTGTTTTTT,CASSLVDRGNEKLFF
.,TRBD2,TRBJ2-3,TRBV11-2,TGTGCCACCCGATCCCTCATTGCGGGAGGCGGGGGAGATACGCAGTATTTT,CATRSLIAGGGGDTQYF
.,.,TRBJ1-5,TRBV7-9,TGTTCCAGCAGCTTGGTGAGGGTAGGGCAATCCAATCAGCCCCAGCATTTT,CSSSLVRVGQSNQPQHF
few,.,TRBJ1-1,TRBV11-2,TGTGCCAGCAGCGCAGGGGTCTACACTGAAGCTTTCTTT,CASSAGVYTEAFF
.,TRBD1,TRBJ2-3,TRBV7-9,TGTGCCAGCAGCCTCTGGACAGGGCTTACGCAGTATTTT,CASSLWTGLTQYF
.,.,TRBJ2-2,TRBV11-2,TGTGCCAGCAGCTTAGGACTGGCCGGGGAGCTGTTTTTT,CASSLGLAGELFF
.,.,TRBJ1-1,TRBV5-6,TGTGCCAGCAGCTTGGCTTACGGGAACACTGAAGCTTTCTTT,CASSLAYGNTEAFF
.,TRBD2,TRBJ2-7,TRBV5-1,TGCGCCAGCAGCTTCGGACTAGCGGGAGACTACGAGCAGTACTTC,CASSFGLAGDYEQYF
once,TRBD2,TRBJ2-1,TRBV19,TGTGCCAGTAGTCCCCGGGCTAGCGGGAGTGTCGGTTCCTACAATGAGCAGTTCTTC,CASSPRASGSVGSYNEQFF
once,.,TRBJ2-7,TRBV7-9,TGTTCCAGCAGCTTACGGACAGCCGAGCAGTACTTC,CSSSLRTAEQYF
.,.,TRBJ2-7,TRBV5-4,TGTGCCAGCAGCTTGGCCGGTGTCCACGAGCAGTACTTC,CASSLAGVHEQYF
few,TRBD2,TRBJ2-3,TRBV9,TGTGCCAGCAGCGTAGGGGTAGCGGGAGTCCCAGATACGCAGTATTTT,CASSVGVAGVPDTQYF
.,.,TRBJ2-4,TRBV7-9,TGTTCCAGCAGCTTGGGAGGTAGGGACATTCAGTACTTC,CSSSLGGRDIQYF
.,.,TRBJ2-7,TRBV5-5,TGTGCCAGCAGCTTGGTATGGGGACTGACAGCCTACGAGCAGTACTTC,CASSLVWGLTAYEQYF
.,TRBD2,TRBJ2-1,TRBV7-2,TGTGCCAGCAGCTTAGTTTCGAGCGGGGGCTCCTACAATGAGCAGTTCTTC,CASSLVSSGGSYNEQFF
.,TRBD1,TRBJ2-7,TRBV7-3,TGTGCCAGCAGCCCCAACAGGGGGGAAGGGAGCGAGCAGTACTTC,CASSPNRGEGSEQYF
.,TRBD1,TRBJ2-7,TRBV18,TGTGCCAGCTCTCGACAGGGGGCACCAGGGGAGCAGTACTTC,CASSRQGAPGEQYF
.,.,TRBJ2-7,TRBV7-9,TGTGCCAGCAGCGTAACTACTAGCTTTAATGTCTACGAGCAGTACTTC,CASSVTTSFNVYEQYF
.,.,TRBJ2-5,TRBV19,TGTGCCAGTAGTACCCCACTTGGGGCGGTACAAGAGACCCAGTACTTC,CASSTPLGAVQETQYF
.,.,TRBJ1-5,TRBV5-1,TGCGCCAGCAGCTTGGACTCAATTCAGCCCCAGCATTTT,CASSLDSIQPQHF
.,.,TRBJ1-2,TRBV28,TGTGCCAGCAGTTTAGTCGGGGAAAACTATGGCTACACCTTC,CASSLVGENYGYTF
.,.,TRBJ1-1,TRBV9,TGTGCCAGCGGCGTAGAAGCTTTTACTGAAGCTTTCTTT,CASGVEAFTEAFF
.,.,TRBJ2-1,TRBV5-4,TGTGCCAGCAGCTTGGACAGGAATGAGCAGTTCTTC,CASSLDRNEQFF
.,.,TRBJ1-1,TRBV10-2,TGCGCCAGCAGTGGAGGGATGAACACTGAAGCTTTCTTT,CASSGGMNTEAFF
.,.,TRBJ1-2,TRBV5-4,TGTGCCAGCAGCCTCAGGGGCGTAGGCTACACCTTC,CASSLRGVGYTF
.,TRBD1,TRBJ1-1,TRBV6-1,TGTGCCAGCATGAGAGCTACAGGGGGCCTCGGGGAAGCTTTCTTT,CASMRATGGLGEAFF
.,.,TRBJ1-6,TRBV28,TGTGCCAGCAGTTTAAGAGGAGGGTTAGGGTCACCCCTCCACTTT,CASSLRGGLGSPLHF
.,.,TRBJ2-7,TRBV14,TGTGCCAGCAGCCAAGAAGCGGGCAGGATCTACGAGCAGTACTTC,CASSQEAGRIYEQYF
.,TRBD2,TRBJ2-1,TRBV11-2,TGTGCCAGCGTACTAGCGGGAGGCAATGAGCAGTTCTTC,CASVLAGGNEQFF
.,.,TRBJ2-7,TRBV5-4,TGTGCCAGCAGCTTAGAGACTTTCGAGCAGTACTTC,CASSLETFEQYF
.,.,TRBJ2-5,TRBV6-1,TGTGCCAGCCAACCCGGGACAATCCAAGAGACCCAGTACTTC,CASQPGTIQETQYF
.,.,TRBJ2-3,TRBV18,TGTGCCAGCTTAAGCGGGACACCGAATGAAGCAGATACGCAGTATTTT,CASLSGTPNEADTQYF
.,TRBD2,TRBJ2-1,TRBV12-5,TGTGCTAGTGGTTTTGGACTAGCGGGCACGTACAATGAGCAGTTCTTC,CASGFGLAGTYNEQFF
.,.,TRBJ2-7,TRBV6-5,TGTGCCAGCAGTTACTCTGAGGAATACGAGCAGTACTTC,CASSYSEEYEQYF
.,.,TRBJ2-1,TRBV6-4,TGTGCCAGCAGAGAGGACGGGGACAATGAGCAGTTCTTC,CASREDGDNEQFF
.,TRBD2,TRBJ2-2,TRBV19,TGTGCCAGTAGTACCCCCCGACTAGCGGGAAATTCGGGGGTGAACACCGGGGAGCTGTTTTTT,CASSTPRLAGNSGVNTGELFF
.,.,TRBJ1-1,TRBV6-5,TGTGCCAGCAGTTACTCGGGGGGGGTGCTCGGAGCTTTCTTT,CASSYSGGVLGAFF
.,.,TRBJ2-3,TRBV19,TGTGCCAGTAGTCTTGCGATAACAGATACGCAGTATTTT,CASSLAITDTQYF
few,TRBD2,TRBJ2-7,TRBV6-6,TGTGCCAGCCGGGGAGGGGCTTATATGGAGCAGTACTTC,CASRGGAYMEQYF
.,.,TRBJ1-4,TRBV19,TGTGCCAGTAGAGAGAGGAGGCCTAATGAAAAACTGTTTTTT,CASRERRPNEKLFF
.,.,TRBJ1-1,TRBV6-5,TGTGCCACCGTTAGGGGTACTGAAGCTTTCTTT,CATVRGTEAFF
few,.,TRBJ2-1,TRBV28,TGTGCCAGCACCTTTACCCAGTGGCTCAATGTGCAGTTCTTC,CASTFTQWLNVQFF